This T cell receptor (beta chain) is drawn from a study of control samples from healthy donors and cancer patients. Sequenced by immunoSEQ multiplex PCR; TCRdb stores in-frame clones only, minus some. Altogether some 96,000 clones are present, roughly 93% being singletons, with the ten largest covering 8%. The specimen sequenced was blood. This receptor was obtained from a man aged 18 to 35 in good health.

The CDR3 bases are TGTGCCGCAACTCAAGGACAGGGATCCTACGAGCAGTACTTC. This sequence encodes CAATQGQGSYEQYF. The chain carries TRBV6-5 and TRBJ2-7, with 8 bases fitting TRBD1. This CDR3 spans 14 amino acids. The trim removed 11 bases at V and 1 base at J, leaving 10 bases unmatched. The germline gives CDR1 MNHEY, CDR2 SVGAGI.